This T cell receptor (beta chain) was recorded in a study of T-cell reconstitution after alpha-beta-depleted transplantation in children (dated by TCRdb to the mid-2010s). General notes on the study: Using TCR repertoire profiling, the study followed T-cell immune reconstitution in a quantitative way in children after TCRalphabeta/CD19-depleted allogeneic hematopoietic cell transplantation.

This clonotype has a count of ten or more. Its antigen remains unidentified. Base-call qualities are not available, and no considerably larger clone is one nucleotide away. The library was produced with PCR. The run used an Illumina HiSeq 2500. Molecular barcoding was employed in the preparation of TCR libraries, with unique molecular identifiers being used to normalize TCRbeta repertoire quantification. TCRdb trimmed the raw reads at Q25, called clones with MiXCR and kept productive beta chains. Rows are unified per CDR3 protein, each entry keeping the most common DNA and genes. The sample includes some 500,000 distinct CDR3 sequences, with around 19% observed a single time. The ten largest clones take up about 3.1% of the sample. After removal of 2 bases from V and 0 bases from J, the junction retains 5 bases not matched to a gene. Measured from the cysteine to the phenylalanine, the CDR3 is 17 residues long. CDR3 DNA is the only sequence kept; it has 51 bases, read in frame from the first base. The germline V gene encodes CDR1 SGHTA and CDR2 FQGTGA.

The sample consisted of PBMCs from the stem cell graft donor, taken from the stem cell graft. Rearrangement joined TRBV7-3 to TRBJ2-7, and 12 junctional nucleotides match TRBD1. This sequence was found in a human donor who donated a stem cell graft to a child with acute lymphoblastic leukemia. In nucleotide form, the sequence is TGTGCCAGCAGCTTAGGGACAGGGGGCGCTAGCTCCTACGAGCAGTACTTC. Translated, it gives CASSLGTGGASSYEQYF.